This T cell receptor beta chain emerged from a study of low-dose radiotherapy and immunotherapy resistance in tumors. For the study at large: Each patient was administered nivolumab intravenously at 240 mg, which was a flat dose, every two weeks, along with intravenous ipilimumab at 1 mg/kg every six weeks.

Covering alpha and beta chains, TRAV- and TRBV-specific primers were used for the first-strand cDNA. The authors ran 15 to 20 PCR cycles to amplify TCRs with a constant-region primer and V-primer adapter. TCRdb reanalysed the reads using MiXCR and keeps one entry per CDR3 protein. The sample has 57,000 or so distinct CDR3 sequences, approximately 26% seen once; the top ten hold 5.5% to 6%. This clonotype was seen many times. Specified time point: before trial treatment. The CDR3 runs to 13 residues. CDR1 and CDR2 (germline): SGHNT, YYREEE (reference sequence). Trimming stripped 9 bases from V and 0 bases from J, with 10 bases between.

V and J are TRBV5-4 and TRBJ1-5, with D perhaps matching TRBD1 (5 bases). The material was PBMCs, obtained before treatment. This clonotype was obtained from a male donor with prostate cancer. CDR3 loop: CATRGDSNQPQHF. The CDR3 coding sequence is TGTGCCACCCGAGGGGATAGCAATCAGCCCCAGCATTTT.